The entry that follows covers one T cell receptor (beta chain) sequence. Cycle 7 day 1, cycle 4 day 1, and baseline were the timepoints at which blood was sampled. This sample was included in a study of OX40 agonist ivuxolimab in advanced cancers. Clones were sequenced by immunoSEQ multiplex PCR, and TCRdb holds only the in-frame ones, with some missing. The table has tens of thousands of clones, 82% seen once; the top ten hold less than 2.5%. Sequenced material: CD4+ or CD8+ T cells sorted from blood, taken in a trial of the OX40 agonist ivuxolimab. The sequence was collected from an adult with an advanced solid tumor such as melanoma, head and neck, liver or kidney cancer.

The CDR3, as DNA: TGTGCCAGCAGCGTGGGACTAGCGGGAGTAAGCACAGATACGCAGTATTTT. Protein sequence: CASSVGLAGVSTDTQYF. The chain links TRBV9 to TRBJ2-3; 14 positions agree with TRBD2. J lost 0 bases, V lost 2 bases, and 2 bases had no gene match. CDR1 is SGDLS and CDR2 is YYNGEE in the germline V gene. The CDR3 covers 17 residues.